This passage covers 12 T cell receptor beta chains from one sample sequenced in a study of blood T cell repertoires in COVID-19. The method was immunoSEQ multiplex PCR; TCRdb's version includes in-frame clones alone and lacks a portion of them. Here the sample spans about 270,000 clones, around 88% being singletons. Material: PBMCs or T cells enriched from blood (not recorded which). These receptors originate from a middle-aged woman with acute COVID-19.

This chain joins TRBV29-1 and TRBJ2-5, with TRBD1 as a possible D gene (5 bases). Germline loops: CDR1 SQVTM, CDR2 ANQGSEA. V shed 7 bases and J shed 5 bases, with 14 bases lying between them. The CDR3 runs 12 residues. The CDR3 is CSGKQDGETQYF. CDR3 sequence (DNA): TGCAGCGGCAAACAGGACGGGGAGACCCAGTACTTC.

The chain links TRBV7-9 to TRBJ2-7; D possibly corresponds to TRBD2 (5 bases). The germline gives CDR1 SEHNR, CDR2 FQNEAQ (reference sequence). Deletions cut 3 bases from V and 5 bases from J, with 17 bases between. The CDR3 is 15 residues long. CDR3 DNA: TGTGCCAGCAGCTTTTTAGCGTGTTTCGGCAACGAGCAGTACGTC. Its translation is CASSFLACFGNEQYV.

V gene TRBV10-3 combines with J gene TRBJ2-1, with 8 bases fitting TRBD2. The trim removed 2 bases at V and 8 bases at J, leaving 11 bases unmatched. The CDR3 contains 16 residues. Germline loops: CDR1 ENHRY, CDR2 SYGVKD. CDR3 sequence reads: CAISEPPGGPHHEQFF. The CDR3 DNA follows: TGTGCCATCAGTGAGCCGCCGGGAGGGCCCCACCATGAGCAGTTCTTC.

The chain employs TRBV4-3 and TRBJ2-2; D might be TRBD2 (6 bases). Between the trimmed V and J ends, which lost 0 bases and 3 bases, there was a span of 8 bases. The CDR3 totals 15 residues. Germline V lookup: CDR1 LGHNA, CDR2 YSLEER. The CDR3 nucleotides read TGCGCCAGCAGCCAAGAGGGACTTTACACCGGGGAGCTGTTTTTT. Translating it yields CASSQEGLYTGELFF.

This sequence joins TRBV3-1 (or the pseudogene TRBV3-2) and TRBJ2-6, with no clear D. V lost 4 bases and J 2 bases, leaving 12 bases between the germline ends. There are 16 residues in the CDR3. The germline gives CDR1 LGHDT, CDR2 YNNKEL (reference sequence). CDR3 bases: TGTGCCAGCAGCCCCCCTCAACGAGCTGGGGCCAACGTCCTGACTTTC. The encoded protein is CASSPPQRAGANVLTF.

This chain joins TRBV19 and TRBJ1-2, with TRBD1 matching over 9 bases. Trimming took 3 bases from V and 8 from J; bases not matched to a gene: 10. CDR3 length equals 15 residues. Germline V lookup: CDR1 LNHDA, CDR2 SQIVND (reference sequence). CDR3 region: CASSIGGTGHLGYTF. CDR3 in DNA: TGTGCCAGTAGTATCGGAGGGACAGGGCATTTGGGCTACACCTTC.

This chain joins TRBV10-1 and TRBJ2-1; 7 positions match TRBD2. The CDR3 length is 15 residues. The germline V gene has CDR1 WNHNN and CDR2 SYGVQD (reference sequence). J was trimmed by 7 bases and V by 0 bases; bases with no gene match: 6. Here the CDR3 reads CASSESVGGQNEQFF. DNA of the CDR3: TGCGCCAGCAGTGAGTCCGTGGGAGGGCAGAATGAGCAGTTCTTC.

This chain joins TRBV7-8 and TRBJ2-1; possible D gene TRBD1, 5 bases. CDR3 length: 21 residues. Trimming removed 5 bases from V and 12 bases from J, with 41 bases in between. Germline assignment: CDR1 SGHVS and CDR2 FQNEAQ. This CDR3 is CASSPFPEQEPHVYNDSVQFF. In DNA form, the CDR3 reads TGTGCCAGCAGCCCTTTTCCGGAACAGGAGCCACACGTCTACAATGATTCTGTGCAGTTCTTC.

As to this clone: Different DNA sequences within this sample yield the same CDR3. This rearrangement joins TRBV2 to TRBJ2-1; 11 bases are shared with TRBD2. Germline trimming cut 4 bases from V and 1 base from J; bases unmatched to any gene: 0. The CDR3 is 15 residues long. CDR1 and CDR2 (germline): SNHLY, FYNNEI. The CDR3 sequence is CASSGLAGSYNEQFF. CDR3 DNA sequence: TGTGCCAGCAGTGGACTAGCGGGGTCCTACAATGAGCAGTTCTTC.

J is TRBJ1-2 and V is TRBV7-9; 10 bases are shared with TRBD1. This CDR3 is 13 amino acids long. Germline V gene lookup returns CDR1 SEHNR and CDR2 FQNEAQ (reference sequence). After removal of 4 bases from V and 8 bases from J, the junction contained 4 bases not matched to a gene. The CDR3: CASSSGQGEGYTF. In DNA form, the CDR3 reads TGTGCCAGCAGCTCCGGACAGGGGGAGGGCTACACCTTC.

Worth noting for this clone: A junction boundary mismatches the germline segment, possibly from a read error. The chain recombines TRBV19 with TRBJ1-1; 7 nucleotides agree with TRBD1. Germline CDR1 reads LNHDA; CDR2 reads SQIVND (reference sequence). The CDR3 has 15 amino acids. This CDR3 reads CASSLRGQHNTEAFF. For the CDR3, the DNA is TGCGCCAGTAGTCTAAGGGGACAGCATAACACTGAAGCTTTCTTT.

The rearrangement links TRBV7-2 to TRBJ2-1; 7 bases line up with TRBD2. Germline loops: CDR1 SGHTA, CDR2 FQGNSA. The CDR3 is made up of 15 amino acids. Unmatched junction bases numbered 2, after V lost 1 base and J lost 2 bases. The CDR3 protein is CASSLEGGPYNEQFF. The DNA for the CDR3 is TGTGCCAGCAGCTTAGAGGGAGGGCCCTACAATGAGCAGTTCTTC.